The present T cell receptor (beta chain) was sequenced within a study of Graves' ophthalmopathy and Graves' hyperthyroidism. As for the study in general: Peripheral blood samples were taken at initial diagnosis, before any treatment.

Investigators amplified TCR beta CDR3 regions from RNA transcripts. Investigators did first-round RT-PCR with HTBI primers, then second-round multiplex PCR. TCRdb independently ran MiXCR on the multiplex PCR reads; one entry per CDR3 protein. There are over 500,000 distinct CDR3 sequences in the sample; 20% to 25% occur only once, and roughly 6.9% lies in the top ten. Germline CDR1 reads DFQATT; CDR2 reads SNEGSKA (reference sequence). This CDR3 has 14 residues. The V and J ends lost 6 bases and 5 bases, in that order; junction bases with no gene match: 8. Lactation, pregnancy, uncontrolled infections and other autoimmune diseases were all grounds for excluding patients. Clinicians diagnosed using symptoms, serum thyroxine, TRAb, thyroid ultrasound and orbital computed tomography.

This clonotype originated in a woman aged 18 to 35 with stable Graves' hyperthyroidism. Some clones in this sample may be carry-over from other donors' samples. V is TRBV20-1 and J is TRBJ2-2; 8 bases line up with TRBD1. The sequencing input was peripheral blood. CDR3 in DNA: TGCAGTGCCACAGGGGGATTTGGGACCGGGGAGCTGTTTTTT. This gives the protein CSATGGFGTGELFF.